One sample yielded the 27 T cell receptor beta chains listed below, sequenced in a study of T cell clones after liver transplantation. Generated by immunoSEQ multiplex PCR, the TCRdb table keeps only in-frame clones and is missing some. The data show roughly 80,000 clones, approximately 87% seen once. The source material was CD4+ T cells from blood, sampled at the 22-month timepoint. All receptors come from a human patient who received a liver transplant. A subset of T cells may come from the graft donor.

A few counts support this clone. The chain joins TRBV12-5 to TRBJ1-1, with D possibly TRBD1 on 5 matching bases. The CDR3 runs 15 residues. The V end was cut by 0 bases, the J end by 4 bases, with 12 bases between. Germline V gene lookup returns CDR1 LGHNT and CDR2 FRNRAP. The CDR3 coding sequence is TGTGCTAGTGGTTTGGTCGTGGGGGGGTTCACTGAAGCTTTCTTT. Protein product: CASGLVVGGFTEAFF.

The chain has TRBV5-1 and TRBJ1-4; D is uncertain. The CDR3 sequence is 11 residues long. Germline V gene lookup returns CDR1 SGHRS and CDR2 YFSETQ. V gave up 2 bases and J gave up 5 bases, with 1 base separating them. The CDR3 sequence: CASSFNEKLFF. The CDR3 nucleotides read TGCGCCAGCAGCTTCAATGAAAAACTGTTTTTT. The variable domain in full, completed from reference TRBV5-1 and TRBJ1-4, reads KAGVTQTPRYLIKTRGQQVTLSCSPISGHRSVSWYQQTPGQGLQFLFEYFSETQRNKGNFPGRFSGRQFSNSRSEMNVSTLELGDSALYLCASSFNEKLFFGSGTQLSVL.

V and J are TRBV7-9 and TRBJ1-6; D ambiguous. CDR1 and CDR2 (germline): SEHNR, FQNEAQ (reference sequence). The CDR3 loop spans 14 amino acids. The germline V and J ends were trimmed by 1 base and 7 bases, with 8 bases remaining between them. The CDR3 bases are TGTGCCAGCAGCTTAGGGGCCTTAAATTCACCCCTCCACTTT. Encoded protein: CASSLGALNSPLHF.

This rearrangement joins TRBV2 to TRBJ1-2; 9 bases agree with TRBD1. Germline V gene lookup returns CDR1 SNHLY and CDR2 FYNNEI. V lost 4 bases to trimming and J lost 7 bases; unmatched junction nucleotides: 7. This CDR3 has 14 residues. CDR3 residues: CASSGGTGIVGYTF. The CDR3 region has the DNA TGTGCCAGCAGTGGCGGGACAGGGATAGTTGGCTACACCTTC. Full variable domain (missing parts from reference TRBV2 and TRBJ1-2): EPEVTQTPSHQVTQMGQEVILRCVPISNHLYFYWYRQILGQKVEFLVSFYNNEISEKSEIFDDQFSVERPDGSNFTLKIRSTKLEDSAMYFCASSGGTGIVGYTFGSGTRLTVV.

The chain is built from TRBV2 and TRBJ1-1, with D unresolved. The CDR3 contains 13 residues. CDR1 SNHLY and CDR2 FYNNEI come from the germline V gene. Deletions cut 5 bases from V and 0 bases from J, with 7 bases between. CDR3 protein: CASSLEVNTEAFF. CDR3 DNA sequence: TGTGCCAGCAGTCTCGAAGTGAACACTGAAGCTTTCTTT.

The chain couples TRBV7-9 to TRBJ2-2, with 7 positions matching TRBD2. CDR1 SEHNR and CDR2 FQNEAQ come from the germline V gene (reference sequence). The junction had 17 bases not matched to a gene; V was cut back by 4 bases and J by 3 bases. The CDR3 extends over 19 amino acids. CDR3 sequence reads: CASSSLPILLAEHTGELFF. CDR3 coding DNA: TGTGCCAGCAGCTCACTTCCTATCCTTCTAGCGGAGCACACCGGGGAGCTGTTTTTT.

The V and J genes are TRBV19 and TRBJ1-5; D might be TRBD1 (5 bases). The CDR3 loop spans 15 amino acids. CDR1 and CDR2 from the germline V gene are LNHDA and SQIVND (reference sequence). Trimming removed 6 bases at V and 0 bases at J, with 12 bases between. The CDR3 DNA is TGTGCCAGTAGCCAGTTCAGGGATAGCAATCAGCCCCAGCATTTT. It specifies CASSQFRDSNQPQHF.

The chain employs TRBV11-2 and TRBJ2-1; the D gene is possibly TRBD1 (6 bases). The germline V gene encodes CDR1 SGHAT and CDR2 FQNNGV. V was clipped by 2 bases and J by 3 bases, with 14 bases between them. CDR3 length: 16 residues. CDR3 region: CASSLRGSGFYNEQFF. CDR3 bases: TGTGCCAGCAGCTTAAGGGGGTCGGGTTTCTACAATGAGCAGTTCTTC.

This chain links TRBV28 with TRBJ1-4, with D unresolved. The CDR3 consists of 14 residues. V shed 2 bases and J shed 3 bases, with 7 bases lying between them. Germline V gene lookup returns CDR1 MDHEN and CDR2 SYDVKM. This CDR3 reads CASSLIRPNEKLFF. The CDR3 nucleotides read TGTGCCAGCAGTTTAATCCGACCTAATGAAAAACTGTTTTTT.

About this clone: At one end, the junction sequence differs from germline, possibly due to a read error. This CDR3 is CASTSDRESHKSF. CDR3 sequence (DNA): TGTGCCAGCACCTCGGACAGGGAATCTCATAAATCTTTT. The chain has TRBV7-2 and TRBJ1-1; 8 bases agree with TRBD1. Per the germline V gene, CDR1 is SGHTA and CDR2 is FQGNSA. This CDR3 has 13 residues.

The rearrangement links TRBV7-6 to TRBJ2-3; D unresolved. The CDR3 contains 14 residues. Between the trimmed V and J ends, which lost 3 bases and 0 bases, there was a span of 7 bases. Germline V gene data show CDR1 as SGHVS and CDR2 as FNYEAQ. As DNA, the CDR3 is TGTGCCAGCAGCTTGTCTCAAAGCACAGATACGCAGTATTTT. Amino acids: CASSLSQSTDTQYF.

The chain joins TRBV9 to TRBJ1-3; no clear D gene. The CDR3 runs to 16 residues. Germline lookup yields CDR1 SGDLS and CDR2 YYNGEE. V lost 0 bases to trimming and J lost 3 bases, with 13 bases between them. The CDR3 region is CASSVGSHIGGNTIYF. DNA for the CDR3: TGTGCCAGCAGCGTAGGTTCTCATATCGGTGGAAACACCATATATTTT.

The chain carries TRBV28 and TRBJ1-2; 7 positions agree with TRBD1. In germline, CDR1 is MDHEN, CDR2 SYDVKM. This CDR3 has 14 residues. V lost 3 bases, J lost 8 bases, and 9 bases stayed unmatched. CDR3 in DNA: TGTGCCAGCAGTTTGAACAGGGGAACGTGGGGCTACACCTTC. This gives the protein CASSLNRGTWGYTF.

This clone was detected many times. This chain links TRBV6-5 with TRBJ1-4, with D perhaps TRBD1 (5 bases). The ends were cut back, 2 bases at V and 8 bases at J, with 15 bases in the middle. Germline loops: CDR1 MNHEY, CDR2 SVGAGI. This CDR3 contains 15 residues. The CDR3 bases are TGTGCCAGCAGTTACAATGGGCAGGGTGGCGAAAAACTGTTTTTT. Protein: CASSYNGQGGEKLFF.

J is TRBJ2-5 and V is TRBV6-5; 7 bases are shared with TRBD1. The length of the CDR3 is 14 residues. Trimming cost V 6 bases and J 5 bases; bases outside gene matches: 9. Germline V gene lookup returns CDR1 MNHEY and CDR2 SVGAGI. CDR3 sequence reads: CASSPQGSGETQYF. The CDR3 nucleotides read TGTGCCAGCAGCCCACAGGGGTCGGGCGAGACCCAGTACTTC.

The V and J genes are TRBV7-2 and TRBJ2-5; D possibly corresponds to TRBD1 (5 bases). Germline assignment: CDR1 SGHTA and CDR2 FQGNSA. V lost 1 base and J 1 base, leaving 10 bases between the germline ends. The CDR3 is made up of 15 amino acids. CDR3 loop: CASSLVGARQETQYF. CDR3 sequence (DNA): TGTGCCAGCAGCTTAGTTGGGGCACGCCAAGAGACCCAGTACTTC.

V is TRBV10-3 and J is TRBJ2-7; no clear D. The germline CDR1 and CDR2 sequences are ENHRY and SYGVKD. The CDR3 extends over 11 amino acids. Trimming left V 10 bases short and J 0 bases short, with 7 bases between. This CDR3 is CANYSSYEQYF. In DNA, the CDR3 is TGTGCCAACTACAGCTCCTACGAGCAGTACTTC.

This clone was counted only a few times. The chain employs TRBV9 and TRBJ2-5, with a weak D call TRBD2 (5 bases). CDR1 and CDR2 (germline): SGDLS, YYNGEE. This CDR3 has 16 residues. V lost 0 bases and J lost 4, with 16 bases in between. As DNA, the CDR3 is TGTGCCAGCAGCGTAGCGCCCGCCGGGATTCGAGAGACCCAGTACTTC. Residues: CASSVAPAGIRETQYF.

This sequence joins TRBV9 and TRBJ2-5; 13 bases map to TRBD2. The V segment lost 1 base and the J segment 5 bases; nucleotides outside the gene matches: 20. This CDR3 is 21 amino acids long. Germline V gene lookup returns CDR1 SGDLS and CDR2 YYNGEE. The CDR3 DNA sequence: TGTGCCAGCAGCGTAACCCCGACGGAGAAGCGGACTAGCGGGAGATCGGAGACCCAGTACTTC. Protein product: CASSVTPTEKRTSGRSETQYF.

The chain links TRBV2 to TRBJ1-5; D is possibly TRBD1 (5 bases). Trimming removed 4 bases at V and 6 bases at J, with 19 bases between. The germline CDR1 and CDR2 sequences are SNHLY and FYNNEI. CDR3 size: 16 residues. CDR3 region: CASSGTREYRGQPQHF. The CDR3 coding sequence is TGTGCCAGCAGTGGCACCAGGGAATATCGAGGTCAGCCCCAGCATTTT.

The chain couples TRBV10-3 to TRBJ1-5; perhaps TRBD1 as D (5 bases). Trimming took 2 bases from V and 10 from J, leaving 12 bases between them. CDR1 is ENHRY, CDR2 SYGVKD, per germline. The CDR3 totals 13 residues. CDR3 residues: CAISEGRGGPQHF. The CDR3 DNA follows: TGTGCCATCAGTGAGGGTAGGGGCGGTCCCCAGCATTTT.

The V gene is TRBV6-1, the J gene TRBJ2-7; the D is unclear. In germline, CDR1 is MNHNS, CDR2 SASEGT. Between the trimmed V and J ends, which lost 7 bases and 3 bases, there was a span of 7 bases. The CDR3 is 11 amino acids. CDR3 in amino acids: CASKDIYEQYF. CDR3 bases: TGTGCCAGCAAAGATATCTACGAGCAGTACTTC.

V is TRBV7-9 and J is TRBJ1-1, with no clear D. The germline V and J ends were trimmed by 2 bases and 3 bases, with 7 bases remaining between them. This CDR3 is 13 amino acids long. Per the germline V gene, CDR1 is SEHNR and CDR2 is FQNEAQ (reference sequence). Here the CDR3 reads CASSLLRDTEAFF. The CDR3 DNA sequence: TGTGCCAGCAGCTTACTTAGGGACACTGAAGCTTTCTTT.

This chain uses TRBV18 with TRBJ2-5, with 12 bases identical to TRBD1. V dropped 6 bases and J dropped 4; count of bases not matched to a gene: 6. CDR1 KGHSH and CDR2 LQKENI come from the germline V gene. CDR3 length: 15 residues. The CDR3 loop reads CASSPGTGGRETQYF. The CDR3 nucleotides are TGTGCCAGCTCCCCCGGGACAGGGGGCCGAGAGACCCAGTACTTC.

V gene TRBV27 combines with J gene TRBJ2-1; TRBD2 might be the D (6 bases). V was clipped by 3 bases and J by 8 bases, with 20 bases between them. The CDR3 is 16 amino acids. Germline CDR1 reads MNHEY; CDR2 reads SMNVEV (reference sequence). The CDR3 coding sequence is TGTGCCAGCAGTTTCGGCGGTGGGGGGTCACTTCATGAGCAGTTCTTC. Protein: CASSFGGGGSLHEQFF.

The chain recombines TRBV11-2 with TRBJ2-6, with D uncertain. Trimming removed 1 base at V and 0 bases at J, with 10 bases between. The CDR3 is 17 residues long. The germline gives CDR1 SGHAT, CDR2 FQNNGV. The CDR3 DNA is TGTGCCAGCAGCTTAGCTCTGTCCGGCTCTGGGGCCAACGTCCTGACTTTC. Protein sequence: CASSLALSGSGANVLTF.

The chain uses TRBV7-2 and TRBJ2-1, with 10 bases lining up with TRBD1. Germline trimming cut 5 bases from V and 7 bases from J; bases unmatched to any gene: 5. The CDR3 has 14 amino acids. Germline V CDR1 and CDR2: SGHTA, FQGNSA. Here the CDR3 DNA reads TGTGCCAGCAGCACCCGGGACAGGGGAAATGAGCAGTTCTTC. This gives the protein CASSTRDRGNEQFF.